The 18 T cell receptor beta chains presented below share a single source sample, sequenced in a study of CD8 T cells in ankylosing spondylitis. TCRdb independently ran MiXCR on the 5' RACE reads; one entry per CDR3 protein. Found here are some 300,000 distinct CDR3 sequences, roughly 20% of them singletons; the top ten hold roughly 3.4%. Material: blood, either unsorted or a sorted T cell fraction (not recorded which). These receptor sequences come from a female donor with ankylosing spondylitis or in good health (not recorded which).

This clonotype appeared a single time. The V gene is TRBV12-5, the J gene TRBJ1-1, with 11 bases fitting TRBD1. Per germline, CDR1 LGHNT and CDR2 FRNRAP. V dropped 4 bases and J dropped 11; count of bases not matched to a gene: 12. The CDR3 is 15 residues long. The CDR3 DNA follows: TGTGCTAGTGGTTCCTACGTCCCGGGACAGGGGGAGGCTTTCTTT. Residues: CASGSYVPGQGEAFF.

The chain recombines TRBV28 with TRBJ1-2; D gene uncertain. Germline assignment: CDR1 MDHEN and CDR2 SYDVKM. Trimming took 2 bases from V and 13 from J, leaving 17 bases between them. The CDR3 has 13 amino acids. The CDR3, as DNA: TGTGCCAGCAGTTTAGGTAACGTCCGGGAGGCCACCTTC. Translated, it gives CASSLGNVREATF.

This clonotype was counted between two and nine times. The chain couples TRBV7-2 to TRBJ2-1, with 12 bases identical to TRBD2. V was pared by 4 bases and J by 3 bases, with 7 bases of the junction left unmatched. The germline CDR1 and CDR2 sequences are SGHTA and FQGNSA. The CDR3 extends over 17 amino acids. CDR3 sequence (DNA): TGTGCCAGCAGCTCGGGACTAGCGGGTATCAACTACAATGAGCAGTTCTTC. Encoded protein: CASSSGLAGINYNEQFF. Combining the CDR3 with reference TRBV7-2 and TRBJ2-1 gives the whole variable domain GAGVSQSPSNKVTEKGKDVELRCDPISGHTALYWYRQSLGQGLEFLIYFQGNSAPDKSGLPSDRFSAERTGGSVSTLTIQRTQQEDSAVYLCASSSGLAGINYNEQFFGPGTRLTVL.

To note about this clonotype: The junction shows a germline mismatch at one end, possibly a read error. This rearrangement joins TRBV6-2 or TRBV6-3 to TRBJ2-7; no firm D call. The germline V gene has CDR1 MNHEY and CDR2 SVGEGT. CDR3 size: 11 residues. The CDR3 loop is CASSLAGDRLF. For the CDR3, the DNA is TGTGCCAGCAGTTTGGCAGGAGATCGCCTCTTC.

The rearrangement joins TRBV7-9 to TRBJ2-3; a weak D match, TRBD1 (5 bases). CDR1 SEHNR and CDR2 FQNEAQ come from the germline V gene (reference sequence). The CDR3 totals 11 residues. V was trimmed by 5 bases and J by 8 bases, leaving 8 bases between them. The CDR3 spells CASSVQGTQYF. DNA of the CDR3: TGTGCCAGCAGCGTCCAGGGTACGCAGTATTTT. Complete variable domain (other parts from reference TRBV7-9 and TRBJ2-3): DTGVSQNPRHKITKRGQNVTFRCDPISEHNRLYWYRQTLGQGPEFLTYFQNEAQLEKSRLLSDRFSAERPKGSFSTLEIQRTEQGDSAMYLCASSVQGTQYFGPGTRLTVL.

This chain links TRBV18 with TRBJ1-1; no reliable D call. Trimming removed 2 bases from V and 4 bases from J, with 20 bases in between. Germline V CDR1 and CDR2: KGHSH, LQKENI. The CDR3 sequence is 17 residues long. The CDR3 sequence is CASSPNAGRALFTEAFF. The DNA for the CDR3 is TGTGCCAGCTCACCAAACGCCGGCCGGGCCCTATTCACTGAAGCTTTCTTT. Supplemented by reference TRBV18 and TRBJ1-1, the full variable domain reads NAGVMQNPRHLVRRRGQEARLRCSPMKGHSHVYWYRQLPEEGLKFMVYLQKENIIDESGMPKERFSAEFPKEGPSILRIQQVVRGDSAAYFCASSPNAGRALFTEAFFGQGTRLTVV.

The rearrangement links TRBV6-6 to TRBJ2-7; D is ambiguous. V was cut by 6 bases and J by 3 bases, with 6 bases left in between. This CDR3 has 11 residues. Germline V CDR1 and CDR2: MNHNY, SVGAGI (reference sequence). In DNA, the CDR3 is TGTGCCAGCAGGTATATCTACGAGCAGTACTTC. Translated, it gives CASRYIYEQYF.

This clonotype was counted at least ten times. The V call is TRBV29-1, the J call TRBJ1-2; tentative D call: TRBD1 (5 bases). The CDR3 is 13 residues long. Trimming removed 3 bases at V and 4 bases at J, with 12 bases between. Germline lookup yields CDR1 SQVTM and CDR2 ANQGSEA. Written as DNA, the CDR3 is TGCAGCGTTGATGCAGGGTCTGGCTATGGCTACACCTTC. Protein product: CSVDAGSGYGYTF.

The chain has TRBV5-8 and TRBJ1-1, with a possible D match to TRBD1 (5 bases). Trimming removed 7 bases from V and 9 bases from J, with 16 bases in between. Germline V gene data show CDR1 as SGHTS and CDR2 as YDEGEE. This CDR3 has 12 residues. CDR3 region: CASFQRDPKAFF. Here the CDR3 DNA reads TGTGCCAGCTTCCAGAGGGACCCAAAAGCTTTCTTT.

The chain couples TRBV11-2 to TRBJ2-1, with 7 bases that match TRBD2. Trimming cost V 5 bases and J 9 bases; bases outside gene matches: 13. CDR3 length: 15 amino acids. Germline assignment: CDR1 SGHAT and CDR2 FQNNGV. In DNA form, the CDR3 reads TGTGCCAGCAGCCATGGGACTACCGGGGCTGGTGAGCAGTTCTTC. Its protein product is CASSHGTTGAGEQFF.

This chain joins TRBV12-3 or TRBV12-4 and TRBJ1-1, with 7 bases identical to TRBD1. The CDR3 has 19 amino acids. With V trimmed by 3 bases and J by 0 bases, 16 bases remained unmatched. The CDR3 DNA follows: TGTGCCAGCAGTTTCAGAACACTACTCCAAGGGGGCATGAACACTGAAGCTTTCTTT. Translation: CASSFRTLLQGGMNTEAFF.

The V gene is TRBV6-1, the J gene TRBJ2-7; D tentatively fits TRBD1 or TRBD2 (5 bases each). Germline loops: CDR1 MNHNS, CDR2 SASEGT. With 6 bases removed from V and 2 bases from J, the gap between germline ends came to 14 bases. There are 14 residues in the CDR3. CDR3 protein: CASRQRGVPYEQYF. The CDR3 region has the DNA TGTGCCAGCAGGCAACGGGGCGTACCCTACGAGCAGTACTTC.

CDR3 protein: CASSYGTLRTQYF. The CDR3 nucleotides read TGTGCCAGCAGCTACGGCACCCTTCGTACGCAGTATTTT. V gene TRBV7-8 combines with J gene TRBJ2-3; D is ambiguous. The germline CDR1 and CDR2 sequences are SGHVS and FQNEAQ. Trimming took 4 bases from V and 8 from J, leaving 13 bases between them. The CDR3 is 13 amino acids. Full variable domain (missing parts from reference TRBV7-8 and TRBJ2-3): GAGVSQSPRYKVAKRGQDVALRCDPISGHVSLFWYQQALGQGPEFLTYFQNEAQLDKSGLPSDRFFAERPEGSVSTLKIQRTQQEDSAVYLCASSYGTLRTQYFGPGTRLTVL.

The chain recombines TRBV20-1 with TRBJ2-7, with D unresolved. Germline V gene lookup returns CDR1 DFQATT and CDR2 SNEGSKA (reference sequence). The CDR3 sequence is 13 residues long. Trimming cost V 3 bases and J 3 bases, with 12 bases left between them. This chain's CDR3 is CSASGQVGYEQYF. The CDR3 DNA is TGCAGTGCTAGCGGGCAAGTAGGCTACGAGCAGTACTTC.

This clonotype was counted ten times or more. The chain employs TRBV25-1 and TRBJ1-6; 9 bases align to TRBD1. This CDR3 has 15 residues. Germline-derived CDR1 and CDR2 are MGHDK and SYGVNS. The junction had 9 bases not matched to a gene; V was cut back by 6 bases and J by 9 bases. CDR3 bases: TGTGCCAGCAGACTTGGAGGGACAGGGAGTTCACCCCTCCACTTT. The encoded protein is CASRLGGTGSSPLHF.

The CDR3 reads CASSPTAGGPYLQFF. The DNA of the CDR3 is TGTGCCAGCAGCCCCACAGCGGGAGGGCCCTATCTTCAGTTCTTC. The V and J genes are TRBV7-3 and TRBJ2-1; 10 nucleotides align to TRBD2. The CDR3 has 15 residues. V shed 5 bases and J 13 bases; nucleotides not matched to a gene: 14. Germline V gene lookup returns CDR1 SGHTA and CDR2 FQGTGA. Complete variable domain (other parts from reference TRBV7-3 and TRBJ2-1): GAGVSQTPSNKVTEKGKYVELRCDPISGHTALYWYRQSLGQGPEFLIYFQGTGAADDSGLPNDRFFAVRPEGSVSTLKIQRTERGDSAVYLCASSPTAGGPYLQFFGPGTRLTVL.

The V gene is TRBV29-1, the J gene TRBJ2-7; 8 nucleotides agree with TRBD2. V trimming: 8 bases; J trimming: 5 bases; junction bases outside the gene matches: 8. The CDR3 totals 12 residues. Germline V gene sequence: CDR1 SQVTM, CDR2 ANQGSEA. The CDR3 DNA is TGCAGCTCCACGGGAGGGCGAGACGAGCAGTACTTC. As protein: CSSTGGRDEQYF.

The table lists this clonotype with many counts. The chain links TRBV20-1 to TRBJ2-3, with TRBD2 matching 7 bases. This CDR3 is built from 13 residues. J was trimmed by 2 bases and V by 4 bases; bases with no gene match: 3. Germline CDR1 and CDR2: DFQATT and SNEGSKA (reference sequence). The CDR3 DNA follows: TGCAGTGCTACGCGGGAGACCACAGATACGCAGTATTTT. This encodes CSATRETTDTQYF.